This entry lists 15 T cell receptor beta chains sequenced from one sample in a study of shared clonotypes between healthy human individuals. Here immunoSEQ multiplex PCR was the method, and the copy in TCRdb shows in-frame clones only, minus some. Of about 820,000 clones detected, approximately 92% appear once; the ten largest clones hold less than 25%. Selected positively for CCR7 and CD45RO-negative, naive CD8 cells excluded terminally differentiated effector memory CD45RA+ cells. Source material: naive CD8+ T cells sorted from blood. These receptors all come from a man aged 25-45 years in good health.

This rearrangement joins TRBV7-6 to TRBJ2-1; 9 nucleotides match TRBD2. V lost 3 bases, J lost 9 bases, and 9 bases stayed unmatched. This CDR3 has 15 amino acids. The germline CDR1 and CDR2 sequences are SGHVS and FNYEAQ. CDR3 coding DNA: TGTGCCAGCAGCTTGGCGGGAGGGTTTAACGGTGAGCAGTTCTTC. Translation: CASSLAGGFNGEQFF.

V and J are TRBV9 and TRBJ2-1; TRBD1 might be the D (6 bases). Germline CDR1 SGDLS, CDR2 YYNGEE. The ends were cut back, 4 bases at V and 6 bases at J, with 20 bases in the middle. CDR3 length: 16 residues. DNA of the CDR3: TGTGCCAGCAGCCCACCCCCAGGGGCCGTCATCAATGAGCAGTTCTTC. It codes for CASSPPPGAVINEQFF.

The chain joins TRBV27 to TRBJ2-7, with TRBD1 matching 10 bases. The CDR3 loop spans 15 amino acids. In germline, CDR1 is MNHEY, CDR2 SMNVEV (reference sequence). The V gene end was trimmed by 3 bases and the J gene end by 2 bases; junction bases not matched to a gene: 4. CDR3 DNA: TGTGCCAGCAGTTTCCGGACAGGGGGTACCTACGAGCAGTACTTC. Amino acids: CASSFRTGGTYEQYF.

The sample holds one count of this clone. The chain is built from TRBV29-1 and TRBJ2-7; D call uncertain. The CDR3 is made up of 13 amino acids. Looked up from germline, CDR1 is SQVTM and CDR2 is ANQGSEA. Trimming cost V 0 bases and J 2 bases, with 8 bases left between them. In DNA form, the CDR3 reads TGCAGCGTTGAAGACGACGCAACCTACGAGCAGTACTTC. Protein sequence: CSVEDDATYEQYF.

The CDR3 DNA follows: TGTGCCAGCAGTGAACGGGGATCGAATCAGCCCCAGCATTTT. Protein sequence: CASSERGSNQPQHF. The rearrangement links TRBV25-1 to TRBJ1-5, with unresolved D. This CDR3 spans 14 amino acids. Trimming stripped 2 bases from V and 4 bases from J, with 9 bases between. The germline gives CDR1 MGHDK, CDR2 SYGVNS. The variable domain in full, with the rest retrieved from reference TRBV25-1 and TRBJ1-5, is EADIYQTPRYLVIGTGKKITLECSQTMGHDKMYWYQQDPGMELHLIHYSYGVNSTEKGDLSSESTVSRIRTEHFPLTLESARPSHTSQYLCASSERGSNQPQHFGDGTRLSIL.

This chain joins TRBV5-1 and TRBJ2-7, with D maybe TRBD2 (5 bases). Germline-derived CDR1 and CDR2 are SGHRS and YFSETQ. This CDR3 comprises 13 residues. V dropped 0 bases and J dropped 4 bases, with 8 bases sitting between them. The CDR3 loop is CASSLEPGYEQYF. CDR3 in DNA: TGCGCCAGCAGCTTGGAACCGGGGTACGAGCAGTACTTC.

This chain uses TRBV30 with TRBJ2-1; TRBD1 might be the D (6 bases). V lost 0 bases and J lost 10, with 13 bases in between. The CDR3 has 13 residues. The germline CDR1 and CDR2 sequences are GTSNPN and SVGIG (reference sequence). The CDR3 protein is CAWSVSGAGEQFF. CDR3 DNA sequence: TGTGCCTGGAGTGTATCAGGGGCAGGAGAGCAGTTCTTC.

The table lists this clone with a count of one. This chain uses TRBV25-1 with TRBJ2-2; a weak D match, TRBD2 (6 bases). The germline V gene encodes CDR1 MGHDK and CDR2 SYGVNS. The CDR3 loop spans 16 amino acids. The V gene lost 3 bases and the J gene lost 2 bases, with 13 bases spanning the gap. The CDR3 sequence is CASSEEGSANTGELFF. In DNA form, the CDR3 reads TGTGCCAGCAGTGAGGAGGGGAGCGCAAACACCGGGGAGCTGTTTTTT.

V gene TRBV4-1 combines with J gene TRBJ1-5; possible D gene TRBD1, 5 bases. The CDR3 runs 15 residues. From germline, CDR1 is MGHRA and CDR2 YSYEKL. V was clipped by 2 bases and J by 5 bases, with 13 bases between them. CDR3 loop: CASSQLQAFDQPQHF. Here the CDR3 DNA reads TGCGCCAGCAGCCAATTACAGGCGTTCGATCAGCCCCAGCATTTT.

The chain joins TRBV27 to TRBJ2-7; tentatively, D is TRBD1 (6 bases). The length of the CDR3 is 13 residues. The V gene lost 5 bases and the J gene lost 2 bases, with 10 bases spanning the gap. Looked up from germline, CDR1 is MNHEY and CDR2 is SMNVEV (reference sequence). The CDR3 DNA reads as TGTGCCAGCAGTCAGGGGCCCCCCTACGAGCAGTACTTC. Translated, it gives CASSQGPPYEQYF.

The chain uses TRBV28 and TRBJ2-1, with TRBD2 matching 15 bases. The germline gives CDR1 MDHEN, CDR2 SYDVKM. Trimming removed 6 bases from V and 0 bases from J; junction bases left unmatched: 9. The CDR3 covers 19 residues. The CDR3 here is CASSPLGLAGGSSYNEQFF. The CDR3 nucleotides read TGTGCCAGCAGCCCCCTGGGACTAGCGGGGGGAAGCTCCTACAATGAGCAGTTCTTC. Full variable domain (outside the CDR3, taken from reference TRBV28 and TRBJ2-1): DVKVTQSSRYLVKRTGEKVFLECVQDMDHENMFWYRQDPGLGLRLIYFSYDVKMKEKGDIPEGYSVSREKKERFSLILESASTNQTSMYLCASSPLGLAGGSSYNEQFFGPGTRLTVL.

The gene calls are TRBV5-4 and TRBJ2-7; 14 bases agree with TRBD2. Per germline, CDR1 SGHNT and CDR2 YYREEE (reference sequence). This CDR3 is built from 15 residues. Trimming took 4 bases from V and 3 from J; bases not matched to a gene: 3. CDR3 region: CASSLGTSGGYEQYF. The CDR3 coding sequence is TGTGCCAGCAGCCTTGGGACTAGCGGGGGCTACGAGCAGTACTTC.

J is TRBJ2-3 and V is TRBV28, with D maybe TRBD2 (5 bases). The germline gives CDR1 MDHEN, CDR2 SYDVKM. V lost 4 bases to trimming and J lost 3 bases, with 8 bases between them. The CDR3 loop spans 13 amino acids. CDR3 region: CASSYGNTDTQYF. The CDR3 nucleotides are TGTGCCAGCAGTTACGGGAATACAGATACGCAGTATTTT.

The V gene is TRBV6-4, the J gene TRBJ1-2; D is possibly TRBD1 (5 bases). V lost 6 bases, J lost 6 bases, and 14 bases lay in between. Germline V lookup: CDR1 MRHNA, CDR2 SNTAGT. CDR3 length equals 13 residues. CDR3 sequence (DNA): TGTGCCAGCAGAGAAGGACCAGGGCATGGCTACACCTTC. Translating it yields CASREGPGHGYTF.

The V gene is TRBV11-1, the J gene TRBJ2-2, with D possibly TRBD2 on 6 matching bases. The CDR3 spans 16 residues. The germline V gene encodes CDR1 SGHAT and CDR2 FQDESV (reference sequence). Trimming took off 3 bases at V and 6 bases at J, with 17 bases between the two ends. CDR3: CASSFSRGLSAGELFF. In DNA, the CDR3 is TGTGCCAGCAGCTTCAGCCGGGGACTCTCCGCCGGGGAGCTGTTTTTT. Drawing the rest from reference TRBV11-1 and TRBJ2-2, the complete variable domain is EAEVAQSPRYKITEKSQAVAFWCDPISGHATLYWYRQILGQGPELLVQFQDESVVDDSQLPKDRFSAERLKGVDSTLKIQPAELGDSAMYLCASSFSRGLSAGELFFGEGSRLTVL.